Listed below are T cell receptor beta chains from one sample, sequenced in a study of blood T cells in healthy people across ages. TCRdb used MiXCR to reprocess the 5' RACE reads, holding one entry per CDR3 protein. The sample records roughly 2 million distinct CDR3 sequences, about 50% being singletons. Source material: blood. The source of these receptors is a woman between 35 and 50 years old in good health. Both conserved end residues are part of each CDR3. D genes are given only for firm matches. A row's size may be missing; if present it is once, few, many or a size class.

abundance	v_gene	j_gene	d_gene	CDR3nt	CDR3aa
few	TRBV11-2	TRBJ2-3	.	TGTGCCAGCAGCTTAGGCCCTGGGCAAGATACGCAGTATTTT	CASSLGPGQDTQYF
few	TRBV7-9	TRBJ2-1	TRBD2	TGTGCCAGCAGCTTATCGTGGCGGGGGGGTAGTGAGCAGTTCTTC	CASSLSWRGGSEQFF
few	TRBV7-8	TRBJ2-1	.	TGTGCCAGCAGCTTACGCTCCTTGGATGAGCAGTTCTTC	CASSLRSLDEQFF
.	TRBV12-3/TRBV12-4	TRBJ2-1	TRBD2	TGTGCCAGCAGTTTTATCGGGACTAGGTCTACGGACAATGAGCAGTTCTTC	CASSFIGTRSTDNEQFF
.	TRBV7-3	TRBJ2-3	.	TGTGCCAGCAGCTTACGGTTGGGACACGGCACAGATACGCAGTATTTT	CASSLRLGHGTDTQYF
few	TRBV5-1	TRBJ2-4	.	TGCGCCAGCAAGCCGGGGGTGTGGGAAAACATTCAGTACTTC	CASKPGVWENIQYF
few	TRBV12-3/TRBV12-4	TRBJ1-5	.	TGTGCCAGCAGTTTAGGTGCATTCTATCAGCCCCAGCATTTT	CASSLGAFYQPQHF
many	TRBV5-1	TRBJ2-3	.	TGCGCCAGCAGCTTGGAGGGTTTAACAGATACGCAGTATTTT	CASSLEGLTDTQYF
.	TRBV7-2	TRBJ1-5	.	TGTGCCAGCGGCCCGGGTGGAGGGAATCAGCCCCTGCATTTT	CASGPGGGNQPLHF
.	TRBV28	TRBJ2-5	.	TGTGCCAGCAGTGACGAGGCCCAGTACTTC	CASSDEAQYF
once	TRBV28	TRBJ1-2	.	TGTGCCAGCAGTTTTGGCAGGGGTGCCTATGGCTACACCTTC	CASSFGRGAYGYTF
few	TRBV11-2	TRBJ2-5	.	TGTGCCAGCACCTCGCAGCAAGAGACCCAGTACTTC	CASTSQQETQYF
.	TRBV9	TRBJ2-1	TRBD1	TGTGCCAGCAGCCCCCGAGGAAGGACAGGGGGCCACAATGAGCAGTTCTTC	CASSPRGRTGGHNEQFF
.	TRBV6-6	TRBJ2-1	TRBD1	TGTGCCAGCAGTTCGGCGACAGGGGGGAGGTACAATGAGCAGTTCTTC	CASSSATGGRYNEQFF
once	TRBV4-3	TRBJ2-5	TRBD2	TGCGCCAGCAGCCAAGTAGTTACTAGCGGGGGGGCGTACCAAGAGACCCAGTACTTC	CASSQVVTSGGAYQETQYF
.	TRBV29-1	TRBJ2-1	.	TGCAGCGTTGTGGGGGCAGGGTACAATGAGCAGTTCTTC	CSVVGAGYNEQFF
.	TRBV6-2/TRBV6-3	TRBJ2-7	.	TGTGCCAGCGGTCAGGTCACCTACGAGCAGTACTTC	CASGQVTYEQYF
.	TRBV20-1	TRBJ2-3	.	TGCAGTGCTAGAGATCAACCCTTGGTCACAGATACGCAGTATTTT	CSARDQPLVTDTQYF
.	TRBV20-1	TRBJ2-7	.	TGCAGTGCCCCACGTAACGAGCAGTACTTC	CSAPRNEQYF
.	TRBV20-1	TRBJ1-5	TRBD1	TGCAGTGCCCTGGTGAGCGACAGGGGGCGGAATCAGCCCCAGCATTTT	CSALVSDRGRNQPQHF
few	TRBV6-5	TRBJ2-3	.	TGTGCCAGCAGATCGGGACTCGACACAGATACGCAGTATTTT	CASRSGLDTDTQYF
few	TRBV29-1	TRBJ2-7	TRBD1	TGCAGCGCGGGACAGCGTACCTACGAGCAGTACTTC	CSAGQRTYEQYF
.	TRBV28	TRBJ1-5	.	TGTGCCAGCAGTATTGGACCGTCTAACGGCAATCAGCCCCAGCATTTT	CASSIGPSNGNQPQHF
.	TRBV6-8	TRBJ1-5	.	TGTGCCAGCAGTTACCTCCAGAGGGATCGGGGAAATCAGCCCCAGCATTTT	CASSYLQRDRGNQPQHF
.	TRBV20-1	TRBJ1-5	.	TGCAGTGCTAGGGCTCTCAGTACTCCCCAGCATTTT	CSARALSTPQHF